These T cell receptor beta chains were read from a single sample in a study of cytomegalovirus exposure and HLA in healthy donors. Using immunoSEQ multiplex PCR, the repertoire was profiled, and TCRdb retains in-frame clones only, with some absent. The sample lists roughly 140,000 clones, roughly 72% occurring once. Sequencing used PBMCs. The origin of the receptors is a man aged 35 to 55 in good health and CMV-seronegative. The CDR3 runs from the conserved cysteine through the conserved F or W. D genes are given only for firm matches. Rows may omit the clone size; those that give it use once, few, many or a size class.

TRBJ1-1 - TRBV7-2 - 13 TGTGCCAGCAGCTTAGACCGTGACAGGGAAGCTTTCTTT CASSLDRDREAFF
TRBJ1-1 - TRBV5-1 - 14 TGCGCCAGCAGCTTGGTGGCGGTGAACACTGAAGCTTTCTTT CASSLVAVNTEAFF
TRBJ2-7 few TRBV4-1 - 16 TGCGCCAGCAGCCAAGATCGTAGGGGGACGGAATACGAGCAGTACTTC CASSQDRRGTEYEQYF
TRBJ2-1 - TRBV6-4 TRBD1 15 TGTGCCAGCAGTGACTGGGACAGGGGTCAGGGTGAGCAGTTCTTC CASSDWDRGQGEQFF
TRBJ2-7 - TRBV7-6 TRBD1 14 TGTGCCAGCAGCCGACAGGGCGACCTTTACGAGCAGTACTTC CASSRQGDLYEQYF
TRBJ1-2 - TRBV4-1 TRBD1 16 TGCGCCAGCAGCCAAATCCTTGGGACAGGAGTATATGGCTACACCTTC CASSQILGTGVYGYTF
TRBJ1-5 few TRBV7-2 - 16 TGTGCCAGCAGTCCCACTGGAACGGGGAGCAATCAGCCCCAGCATTTT CASSPTGTGSNQPQHF
TRBJ1-1 once TRBV4-3 TRBD1 17 TGCGCCAGCAGCCAAGAAGAAGGCGGGACAGTGAACACTGAAGCTTTCTTT CASSQEEGGTVNTEAFF
TRBJ2-7 - TRBV23-1 - 15 TGCGCCAGCAGTCAAAGGAGTCGGCCACACCCCGAGCAGTACTTC CASSQRSRPHPEQYF
TRBJ2-2 - TRBV19 TRBD1 14 TGTGCCAGTAAACGGGACAGGGGCGGCGGGGAGCTGTTTTTT CASKRDRGGGELFF
TRBJ2-7 - TRBV5-1 - 18 TGCGCCAGCAGCTTGAACAGGGCCGACGGGGGGAACTCCTACGAGCAGTACTTC CASSLNRADGGNSYEQYF
TRBJ1-5 once TRBV28 - 14 TGTGCCAGCAGTCCGACCCTCGGGAATCAGCCCCAGCATTTT CASSPTLGNQPQHF
TRBJ2-5 once TRBV5-1 TRBD2 16 TGCGCCAGCAGCTTGGAGGGTAGCGGGGTATGGGAGACCCAGTACTTC CASSLEGSGVWETQYF
TRBJ2-7 - TRBV5-6 TRBD1 12 TGTGCCAGCAGTACAGGGGGATACGAGCAGTACTTC CASSTGGYEQYF
TRBJ2-7 - TRBV7-6 TRBD1 14 TGTGCCAGCAGCCACAAGGACAGGGTTAACGAGCAGTACTTC CASSHKDRVNEQYF
TRBJ1-3 - TRBV5-1 TRBD1 17 TGCGCCAGCAGCCGTTACCGAACAGGGGACTCTGGAAACACCATATATTTT CASSRYRTGDSGNTIYF
TRBJ1-4 - TRBV30 TRBD1 17 TGTGCCTGGAGTGACCCGGACAGGGGGCCAACTAATGAAAAACTGTTTTTT CAWSDPDRGPTNEKLFF
TRBJ1-1 few TRBV10-3 TRBD1 14 TGTGCCATCAGTGAGGAGGGACAGAGTACTGAAGCTTTCTTT CAISEEGQSTEAFF
TRBJ2-7 - TRBV7-2 TRBD2 16 TGTGCCAGCAGCTCCCCAACTAGCGCTGATTACTACGAGCAGTACTTC CASSSPTSADYYEQYF
TRBJ2-1 - TRBV14 - 13 TGTGCCAGCAGGCCCACTAGCCACAATGAGCAGTTCTTC CASRPTSHNEQFF
TRBJ1-1 - TRBV5-1 - 15 TGCGCCAGCCGCGCAGGGGCCCCCATGAACACTGAAGCTTTCTTT CASRAGAPMNTEAFF
TRBJ1-4 - TRBV2 - 15 TGTGCCAGCAGCCTTACACGGCAGGGATATGAAAAACTGTTTTTT CASSLTRQGYEKLFF
TRBJ2-2 - TRBV4-1 TRBD2 15 TGCGCCAGCAGCCACCCAGTCCGGGGGGCCGGGGAGCTGTTTTTT CASSHPVRGAGELFF
TRBJ1-1 - TRBV5-1 - 16 TGCGCCAGCAGCTTCGATATTCCTGTAGAGGGGGTAGAAGCTTTCTTT CASSFDIPVEGVEAFF
TRBJ1-3 once TRBV6-5 - 14 TGTGCCAGCAGCTATTCATCAGGGGGAAACACCATATATTTT CASSYSSGGNTIYF
TRBJ2-6 - TRBV28 TRBD1 15 TGTGCCAGCACCAACAGGGGAACTGGGGCCAACGTCCTGACTTTC CASTNRGTGANVLTF
TRBJ1-5 - TRBV7-2 - 16 TGTGCCAGCAGCCTAACTCCCTGGGTGCGGAATCAGCCCCAGCATTTT CASSLTPWVRNQPQHF
TRBJ2-7 few TRBV19 TRBD2 15 TGTGCCAGTAAGAGACTAGCGGGGGCCCCCTACGAGCAGTACTTC CASKRLAGAPYEQYF
TRBJ2-6 - TRBV19 TRBD1 19 TGTGCCAGTAGTATAGTATGGGGACAGGGGGCCTCTGGGGCCAACGTCCTGACTTTC CASSIVWGQGASGANVLTF
TRBJ2-7 - TRBV6-6 TRBD1 15 TGTGCCAGCAGCAAACCCGGGACAGGGGACTACGAGCAGTACTTC CASSKPGTGDYEQYF
TRBJ1-2 - TRBV12-5 TRBD1 16 TGTGCTAGTGGTAGTAGAACAGGGGAGGTTGGCTATGGCTACACCTTC CASGSRTGEVGYGYTF